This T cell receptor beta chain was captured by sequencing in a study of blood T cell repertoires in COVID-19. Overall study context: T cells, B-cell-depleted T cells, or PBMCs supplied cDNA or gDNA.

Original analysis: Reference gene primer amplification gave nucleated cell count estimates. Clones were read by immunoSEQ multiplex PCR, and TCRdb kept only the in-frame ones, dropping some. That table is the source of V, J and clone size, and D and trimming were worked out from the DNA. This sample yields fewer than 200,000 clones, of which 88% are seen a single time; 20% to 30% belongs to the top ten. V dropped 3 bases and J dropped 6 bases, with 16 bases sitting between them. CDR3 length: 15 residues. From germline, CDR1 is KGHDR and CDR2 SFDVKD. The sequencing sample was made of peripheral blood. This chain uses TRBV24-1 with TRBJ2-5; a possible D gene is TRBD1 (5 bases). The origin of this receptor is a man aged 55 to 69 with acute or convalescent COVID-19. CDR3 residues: CATSDPDTEEKTQYF. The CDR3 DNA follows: TGTGCCACCAGTGATCCGGACACTGAGGAGAAGACCCAGTACTTC.